This TCR beta chain was sequenced for a study of control samples from healthy donors and cancer patients. This table comes from immunoSEQ multiplex PCR, and its TCRdb copy is limited to in-frame clones, with some not included. The repertoire holds some 87,000 clones, with around 80% as singletons. Trimming stripped 5 bases from V and 6 bases from J, with 8 bases between. CDR3 length: 13 amino acids. Germline assignment: CDR1 MRHNA and CDR2 SNTAGT. The rearrangement joins TRBV6-4 to TRBJ1-6; the D gene is possibly TRBD1 (5 bases). Sequenced input: PBMCs. This clonotype was obtained from a man between 60 and 70 years old with head and neck cancer. The CDR3 DNA sequence: TGTGCCAGCAGTTACGACAGTAATTCACCCCTCCACTTT. Translated, it gives CASSYDSNSPLHF.